A single sample is the source of the 13 T cell receptor beta chains below, sequenced in a study of T-cell memory formation after mild COVID-19. One entry per CDR3 protein, called by TCRdb with MiXCR from the 5' RACE reads. The profile covers fewer than 650,000 distinct CDR3 sequences, with roughly 17% appearing a single time and 8.1% taken by the ten largest. The sample comprised PBMCs or a T cell subset sorted from them (not recorded which). These TCRs come from an adult woman who had mild COVID-19 (a few samples of this study predate the infection). Cell type and time point are not known.

The chain recombines TRBV19 with TRBJ2-2; D gene unclear. Germline CDR1 LNHDA, CDR2 SQIVND (reference sequence). Trimming pared 2 bases from V and 3 bases from J, leaving 10 bases between. The CDR3 length is 15 residues. The CDR3 DNA reads as TGTGCCAGTAGTATAACGGTCGGGCACACCGGGGAGCTGTTTTTT. This sequence encodes CASSITVGHTGELFF.

The sample holds a few counts of this clonotype. V usage is TRBV6-5 and J usage is TRBJ1-6, with D possibly matching TRBD1 (6 bases). Between the trimmed V and J ends, which lost 0 bases and 7 bases, there was a span of 10 bases. CDR1 and CDR2 from the germline V gene are MNHEY and SVGAGI. This CDR3 region has 15 residues. The CDR3 sequence is CASSYSKQGNSPLHF. As DNA, the CDR3 is TGTGCCAGCAGTTACTCGAAGCAGGGGAATTCACCCCTCCACTTT.

This clonotype was found a few times. This chain joins TRBV7-9 and TRBJ1-6; 10 nucleotides line up with TRBD1. The germline V gene encodes CDR1 SEHNR and CDR2 FQNEAQ (reference sequence). J was trimmed by 6 bases and V by 5 bases; bases with no gene match: 7. CDR3 length equals 16 residues. The chain's CDR3 is CASSPRDRGTNSPLHF. DNA of the CDR3: TGTGCCAGCAGCCCCCGGGACAGGGGCACTAATTCACCCCTCCACTTT.

The chain uses TRBV12-3 or TRBV12-4 and TRBJ1-2; 11 bases match TRBD1. The CDR3 is made up of 15 amino acids. The V segment lost 5 bases and the J segment 4 bases; nucleotides outside the gene matches: 6. CDR3 DNA: TGTGCCAGCAGTCTCCGGACAGGGGGCTCCTATGGCTACACCTTC. It yields the protein CASSLRTGGSYGYTF.

The chain joins TRBV20-1 to TRBJ1-2; 8 bases are a match to TRBD1. CDR3 length equals 11 residues. Germline CDR1 reads DFQATT; CDR2 reads SNEGSKA (reference sequence). J lost 7 bases, V lost 5 bases, and 3 bases had no gene match. CDR3 DNA sequence: TGCAGTGCTCTAGGGACAGGTGGCTACACCTTC. Amino acid sequence: CSALGTGGYTF.

There are a few counts of this clonotype. The chain has TRBV24-1 and TRBJ1-2; D not certain. V lost 3 bases and J lost 6, with 19 bases in between. Germline lookup yields CDR1 KGHDR and CDR2 SFDVKD. The CDR3 totals 16 residues. The CDR3 loop reads CATSDVWLEAGDGYTF. Here the CDR3 DNA reads TGTGCCACCAGTGATGTTTGGTTGGAGGCCGGGGATGGCTACACCTTC.

This clonotype was recorded a few times. The J gene is TRBJ2-3, the V gene TRBV11-3, with TRBD2 identical over 7 bases. Germline CDR1 reads SGHNT; CDR2 reads YENEEA. Trimming at V came to 3 bases and at J to 2 bases, leaving 8 bases not matched to a gene. The CDR3 loop spans 16 amino acids. This CDR3 reads CASSLSGTTFTDTQYF. The CDR3 DNA follows: TGTGCCAGCAGCTTGTCCGGGACTACCTTCACAGATACGCAGTATTTT.

V and J are TRBV13 and TRBJ1-6; D unclear. Germline CDR1 reads PRHDT; CDR2 reads FYEKMQ (reference sequence). V lost 2 bases and J 7 bases, leaving 6 bases between the germline ends. The CDR3 contains 13 residues. As DNA, the CDR3 is TGTGCCAGCAGCTTAACAACAAATTCACCCCTCCACTTT. It is translated as CASSLTTNSPLHF.

This clonotype was seen many times. V usage is TRBV12-3 or TRBV12-4 and J usage is TRBJ2-7; D is unresolved. The CDR3 is 11 amino acids. Deletions cut 2 bases from V and 5 bases from J, with 4 bases between. The CDR3 reads CASSLKDEQYF. CDR3 DNA: TGTGCCAGCAGTTTAAAGGACGAGCAGTACTTC.

This clonotype came up many times. V usage is TRBV15 and J usage is TRBJ2-1, with 11 bases lining up with TRBD2. The CDR3 runs to 12 residues. The junction had 5 bases not matched to a gene; V was cut back by 9 bases and J by 10 bases. Per the germline V gene, CDR1 is LNHNV and CDR2 is YYDKDF (reference sequence). CDR3 amino acids: CATSGRAGEQFF. Here the CDR3 DNA reads TGTGCCACTAGCGGGAGGGCCGGAGAGCAGTTCTTC.

V usage is TRBV5-1 and J usage is TRBJ2-2; D gene ambiguous. CDR3 size: 16 residues. V lost 4 bases to trimming and J lost 0 bases, with 13 bases between them. Germline V CDR1 and CDR2: SGHRS, YFSETQ. The CDR3 DNA reads TGCGCCAGCAGCCCCCTTTCTGTCGCGAACACCGGGGAGCTGTTTTTT. It encodes CASSPLSVANTGELFF.

J is TRBJ2-7 and V is TRBV10-3, with a tentative D call TRBD2 (5 bases). The ends were cut back, 2 bases at V and 0 bases at J, with 5 bases in the middle. The CDR3 loop spans 13 amino acids. Germline V gene data show CDR1 as ENHRY and CDR2 as SYGVKD. This chain's CDR3 is CAISERDSYEQYF. The CDR3 coding sequence is TGTGCCATCAGTGAGCGGGACTCCTACGAGCAGTACTTC.

This clonotype appeared many times. This chain links TRBV7-8 with TRBJ2-7, with D perhaps assigned TRBD1 or TRBD2 (5 bases each). This CDR3 spans 14 amino acids. Per germline, CDR1 SGHVS and CDR2 FQNEAQ. Trimming left V 4 bases short and J 2 bases short, with 12 bases between. CDR3 nucleotides: TGTGCCAGCAGCTCCGGGGCAGGGACCTACGAGCAGTACTTC. Its protein is CASSSGAGTYEQYF.